The source of this T cell receptor (beta chain) is a study of shared clonotypes between healthy human individuals. V lost 4 bases to trimming and J lost 5 bases, with 11 bases between them. Per the germline V gene, CDR1 is MGHRA and CDR2 is YSYEKL. This CDR3 has 14 residues. Genomic DNA from each subset was divided evenly over several immunoSEQ plates. Data came from immunoSEQ multiplex PCR; TCRdb stores just in-frame clones and leaves some out. The sample yields 550,000 to 700,000 clones, less than 80% seen once. Only Caucasian adults living in Nashville, Tennessee made up the donor group. The chain is built from TRBV4-1 and TRBJ2-2, with D perhaps matching TRBD2 (6 bases). Sequenced sample: memory CD4+ T cells sorted from blood. Subset in this sample: CD45RA-negative fraction. The TCR sequence derives from a woman aged 25 to 39 in good health. The CDR3 DNA reads as TGCGCCAGCAGCCCGGGCCGGGGGACCGGGGAGCTGTTTTTT. It encodes CASSPGRGTGELFF.